Described below is a single T cell receptor beta chain sequence and its context. The data were obtained in a study of shared clonotypes between healthy human individuals. Naive-designated CD8 cells lacked CD45RO, were positively enriched for CCR7, and omitted terminally differentiated effector memory CD45RA+ cells. The CDR3 contains 15 residues. Germline loops: CDR1 LNHDA, CDR2 SQIVND (reference sequence). With 3 bases removed from V and 4 bases from J, the gap between germline ends came to 13 bases. At a deep level, the assay was run. This table comes from immunoSEQ multiplex PCR, and its TCRdb copy is limited to in-frame clones, with some not included. Of around 2,000,000 clones in the sample, approximately 94% were seen once.

This chain links TRBV19 with TRBJ1-5, with D perhaps TRBD1 (5 bases). This clonotype originated in a man between 18 and 35 years old in good health. The sample comprised naive CD8+ T cells sorted from blood. CDR3 bases: TGTGCCAGTAGTATCCCGAGACAGCTAAATCAGCCCCAGCATTTT. Protein: CASSIPRQLNQPQHF.